This TCR beta chain was documented in a study of control samples from healthy donors and cancer patients. The CDR3 has 16 residues. Germline V gene sequence: CDR1 SGHTA, CDR2 FQGTGA. After removal of 3 bases from V and 9 bases from J, the junction contained 12 bases not matched to a gene. The repertoire was sequenced with immunoSEQ multiplex PCR; TCRdb's copy has only in-frame clones and lacks some. The table shows 100,000 to 150,000 clones, with less than 95% occurring only once. V usage is TRBV7-3 and J usage is TRBJ2-1, with 9 bases identical to TRBD1. The clonotype was recovered from a man aged 25 to 40 in good health. Input material: blood. In nucleotides, the CDR3 is TGTGCCAGCAGCTTTGTAGGGACAGGGACCGCGAGTGAGCAGTTCTTC. Its protein product is CASSFVGTGTASEQFF.